This T cell receptor beta chain comes out of a study of T cell responses to AZD1222 COVID-19 vaccine. In the case of this clone: The antigen remains undetermined.

Trimming took off 1 base at V and 4 bases at J, with 7 bases between the two ends. The CDR3 has 13 amino acids. CDR1 and CDR2 (germline): SGHAT, FQNNGV. Study results and caveats: Mapped onto spike, vaccine-associated CD4 TCRs spanned it and were dominant at 160-218 and 743-854. Increases in Spike-specific TCR breadth and depth were seen after two AZD1222 doses.

TCRdb keeps only in-frame clones here, not all; method: immunoSEQ multiplex PCR. The sample lists about 110,000 clones; around nine tenths were seen once. The material sequenced was peripheral blood, taken on day 0 of AZD1222 vaccination. The sequence came from an adult in good health. The chain joins TRBV11-2 to TRBJ1-2; the D is unclear. The CDR3 nucleotides read TGTGCCAGCAGCTTAGCGAGCGGCTATGGCTACACCTTC. Protein: CASSLASGYGYTF. The complete variable domain, with remaining parts taken from reference TRBV11-2 and TRBJ1-2, reads EAGVAQSPRYKIIEKRQSVAFWCNPISGHATLYWYQQILGQGPKLLIQFQNNGVVDDSQLPKDRFSAERLKGVDSTLKIQPAKLEDSAVYLCASSLASGYGYTFGSGTRLTVV.